Following are 22 T cell receptor beta chains from one sample sequenced in a study of patients and donors after allogeneic stem cell transplantation. TCRdb reanalysed the RT-PCR reads using MiXCR and keeps one entry per CDR3 protein. Here the sample spans about 150,000 distinct CDR3 sequences, nearly 25% being singletons. The sequencing sample was made of blood, either unsorted or a sorted T cell fraction (not recorded which). These receptors came from a human donor who was either an allogeneic HSCT recipient or a stem cell or donor lymphocyte infusion donor (not recorded which). It is not recorded whose cells these are; they may come from a transplant donor.

The V gene is TRBV5-1, the J gene TRBJ2-5; 7 nucleotides align to TRBD1. Per the germline V gene, CDR1 is SGHRS and CDR2 is YFSETQ. The CDR3 sequence is 13 residues long. V was pared by 3 bases and J by 9 bases, with 8 bases of the junction left unmatched. DNA for the CDR3: TGCGCCAGCAGCTCACCGGGACAGTTGTCCCAGTACTTC. It is translated as CASSSPGQLSQYF.

V usage is TRBV11-1 and J usage is TRBJ2-7, with D hard to call. Trimming removed 3 bases at V and 8 bases at J, with 26 bases between. The germline V gene encodes CDR1 SGHAT and CDR2 FQDESV (reference sequence). The CDR3 is 17 amino acids. CDR3 sequence (DNA): TGTGCCAGCAGCTTCTCGTTAGGGCGATTCCTTACTACGAAGCAGTACTTC. The encoded protein is CASSFSLGRFLTTKQYF.

The chain couples TRBV7-2 to TRBJ1-1; the D is unclear. The germline V and J ends were trimmed by 5 bases and 1 base, with 8 bases remaining between them. Germline V gene data show CDR1 as SGHTA and CDR2 as FQGNSA. The CDR3 loop spans 13 amino acids. CDR3 bases: TGTGCCAGCAGCCCCCTAGGGAACACTGAAGCTTTCTTT. It yields the protein CASSPLGNTEAFF.

The chain is built from TRBV30 and TRBJ2-7; the D gene is possibly TRBD2 (6 bases). The CDR3 sequence is 13 residues long. The germline gives CDR1 GTSNPN, CDR2 SVGIG (reference sequence). V lost 7 bases and J 2 bases, leaving 15 bases between the germline ends. The CDR3, as DNA: TGTGCCTACACGGGACTTAAACCCTACGAGCAGTACTTC. This encodes CAYTGLKPYEQYF. The complete variable domain, with remaining parts taken from reference TRBV30 and TRBJ2-7, reads SQTIHQWPATLVQPVGSPLSLECTVEGTSNPNLYWYRQAAGRGLQLLFYSVGIGQISSEVPQNLSASRPQDRQFILSSKKLLLSDSGFYLCAYTGLKPYEQYFGPGTRLTVT.

This chain joins TRBV6-6 and TRBJ2-5, with 8 bases identical to TRBD1. The CDR3 covers 15 residues. V lost 5 bases to trimming and J lost 7 bases; unmatched junction nucleotides: 12. Germline V gene sequence: CDR1 MNHNY, CDR2 SVGAGI (reference sequence). The CDR3 DNA reads TGTGCCAGCAGTACCGATCAGGGACAGGCTGTGACCCAGTACTTC. Its protein product is CASSTDQGQAVTQYF.

The chain joins TRBV14 to TRBJ1-6; D unclear. Germline V CDR1 and CDR2: SGHDN, FVKESK. Trimming stripped 1 base from V and 8 bases from J, with 3 bases between. This CDR3 region has 12 residues. The CDR3 protein is CASSQGHSPLHF. CDR3 in DNA: TGTGCCAGCAGCCAAGGCCATTCACCCCTCCACTTT.

The CDR3 reads CASSLKGQGNTIYF. The CDR3 nucleotides are TGTGCCAGCAGCTTAAAGGGGCAAGGAAACACCATATATTTT. V gene TRBV11-2 combines with J gene TRBJ1-3; D might be TRBD1 (5 bases). From germline, CDR1 is SGHAT and CDR2 FQNNGV. The CDR3 spans 14 residues. Trimming took 2 bases from V and 4 from J, leaving 9 bases between them.

The chain links TRBV5-1 to TRBJ1-1; a possible D gene is TRBD1 (6 bases). Germline loops: CDR1 SGHRS, CDR2 YFSETQ. The CDR3 sequence is 17 residues long. The ends were cut back, 0 bases at V and 1 base at J, with 16 bases in the middle. CDR3 sequence: CASSLGPKQGGNTEAFF. CDR3 DNA: TGCGCCAGCAGCTTGGGCCCAAAACAGGGAGGGAACACTGAAGCTTTCTTT.

The chain combines TRBV25-1 with TRBJ2-2; a weak D match, TRBD2 (6 bases). The CDR3 has 16 amino acids. Germline loops: CDR1 MGHDK, CDR2 SYGVNS. V lost 7 bases and J lost 6, with 21 bases in between. The CDR3 is CASNGFAGPVPGELFF. In DNA form, the CDR3 reads TGTGCCAGCAATGGCTTCGCGGGGCCAGTCCCCGGGGAGCTGTTTTTT.

This chain uses TRBV28 with TRBJ1-2; D perhaps matches TRBD1 (5 bases). Trimming cost V 4 bases and J 1 base, with 16 bases left between them. Germline CDR1 MDHEN, CDR2 SYDVKM. This CDR3 comprises 16 residues. CDR3 sequence (DNA): TGTGCCAGCAGTTCCCCGGGACCTGCTAATAACTATGGCTACACCTTC. This encodes CASSSPGPANNYGYTF.

The chain uses TRBV7-6 and TRBJ2-1, with 10 bases identical to TRBD2. V gave up 5 bases and J gave up 6 bases; unmatched junction bases: 10. The CDR3 is 16 residues long. The germline gives CDR1 SGHVS, CDR2 FNYEAQ. The CDR3 here is CASSPQAGGPVNEQFF. The CDR3 DNA reads TGTGCCAGCAGCCCCCAAGCGGGAGGGCCGGTCAATGAGCAGTTCTTC.

The genes are TRBV10-3 and TRBJ2-3, with D unresolved. V was pared by 4 bases and J by 6 bases, with 5 bases between. In germline, CDR1 is ENHRY, CDR2 SYGVKD. This CDR3 is 11 amino acids long. The CDR3 here is CAISGSDTQYF. In nucleotides, the CDR3 is TGTGCCATCAGTGGGTCGGATACGCAGTATTTT.

This chain joins TRBV12-3 or TRBV12-4 and TRBJ1-1; D is uncertain. V shed 6 bases and J shed 6 bases, with 11 bases lying between them. The CDR3 has 12 residues. For the CDR3, the DNA is TGTGCCAGCAGCCCCACGGGCGCTGAAGCTTTCTTT. This gives the protein CASSPTGAEAFF.

The table lists this clonotype with a few counts. The chain employs TRBV10-3 and TRBJ1-2; D not resolved. The CDR3 totals 15 residues. V was shortened by 1 base and J by 1 base, with 10 bases between the two germline ends. Germline V gives CDR1 ENHRY, CDR2 SYGVKD. The CDR3 nucleotides are TGTGCCATCAGTGAGTTCGGTCGAGATAACTATGGCTACACCTTC. It translates to CAISEFGRDNYGYTF.

V usage is TRBV6-4 and J usage is TRBJ2-3; D might be TRBD1 (6 bases). The CDR3 loop spans 13 amino acids. V was clipped by 1 base and J by 14 bases, with 16 bases between them. The germline CDR1 and CDR2 sequences are MRHNA and SNTAGT. The DNA for the CDR3 is TGTGCCAGCAGTGACTACGCAGGGGCGCAAAGGTATTTT. Translated: CASSDYAGAQRYF.

The chain carries TRBV29-1 and TRBJ2-7; D remains unclear. The V end lost 4 bases, the J end lost 5 bases, and 9 bases lay between the germline ends. Germline V CDR1 and CDR2: SQVTM, ANQGSEA. The CDR3 length is 11 residues. CDR3 sequence reads: CSVGISHEQYF. In DNA form, the CDR3 reads TGCAGCGTTGGTATCAGTCACGAGCAGTACTTC.

This clonotype has only a few counts. V and J are TRBV11-2 and TRBJ1-5; the D is unclear. The germline V gene encodes CDR1 SGHAT and CDR2 FQNNGV. Trimming stripped 3 bases from V and 2 bases from J, with 11 bases between. The CDR3 spans 15 residues. The DNA for the CDR3 is TGTGCCAGCAGCTTGCAGTCCGGAGGCAATCAGCCCCAGCATTTT. This sequence encodes CASSLQSGGNQPQHF.

The chain uses TRBV18 and TRBJ2-3; 8 bases map to TRBD2. CDR1 and CDR2 from the germline V gene are KGHSH and LQKENI. The trim removed 2 bases at V and 5 bases at J, leaving 9 bases unmatched. CDR3 length equals 16 residues. Here the CDR3 DNA reads TGTGCCAGCTCACCAGAAGCGGGAGCTCTGGGAGATACGCAGTATTTT. Translation: CASSPEAGALGDTQYF.

The V gene is TRBV3-1, the J gene TRBJ2-7; D is possibly TRBD1 (5 bases). The CDR3 is 14 amino acids. Germline V gene data show CDR1 as LGHDT and CDR2 as YNNKEL (reference sequence). V lost 4 bases to trimming and J lost 0 bases, with 10 bases between them. The CDR3 DNA reads as TGTGCCAGCAGCCTACAGACAGTCTCCTACGAGCAGTACTTC. Translating gives CASSLQTVSYEQYF.

This clonotype was counted between two and nine times. The chain recombines TRBV20-1 with TRBJ1-1; possibly TRBD1 for D (6 bases). V shed 0 bases and J shed 7 bases, with 18 bases lying between them. The CDR3 covers 15 residues. The germline V gene has CDR1 DFQATT and CDR2 SNEGSKA (reference sequence). The CDR3 sequence is CSARDGAGARGEAFF. The CDR3 coding sequence is TGCAGTGCTAGAGATGGAGCGGGGGCGCGGGGTGAAGCTTTCTTT.

This chain uses TRBV29-1 with TRBJ1-4, with a tentative D call TRBD1 (5 bases). V was pared by 6 bases and J by 6 bases, with 14 bases between. CDR3 size: 13 residues. The V gene's germline CDR1 is SQVTM and CDR2 ANQGSEA. The chain's CDR3 is CSVSQGRHEKLFF. In DNA, the CDR3 is TGCAGCGTATCTCAGGGAAGACATGAAAAACTGTTTTTT.

This sequence joins TRBV27 and TRBJ1-1; D is unresolved. The V and J ends lost 8 bases and 6 bases respectively, with 10 bases between them. Germline V gene sequence: CDR1 MNHEY, CDR2 SMNVEV (reference sequence). The CDR3 sequence is 11 residues long. CDR3 DNA sequence: TGTGCCAGCTCTGGTGGGCCTGAAGCTTTCTTT. Its translation: CASSGGPEAFF.